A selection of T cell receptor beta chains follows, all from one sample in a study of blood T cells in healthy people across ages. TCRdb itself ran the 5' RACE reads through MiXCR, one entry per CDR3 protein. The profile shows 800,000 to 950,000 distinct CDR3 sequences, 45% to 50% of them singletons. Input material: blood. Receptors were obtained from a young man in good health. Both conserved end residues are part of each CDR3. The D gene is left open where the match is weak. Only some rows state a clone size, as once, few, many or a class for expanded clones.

CDR3nt: TGTGCCAGCAGCATCCCCCATGGCGAGCAGTACTTC
CDR3aa: CASSIPHGEQYF
d_gene: -
abundance: -
v_gene: TRBV21-1
j_gene: TRBJ2-7

CDR3nt: TGCAGTGCTTGGGGCAATGAGCAGTTCTTC
CDR3aa: CSAWGNEQFF
d_gene: -
abundance: -
v_gene: TRBV20-1
j_gene: TRBJ2-1

CDR3nt: TGCAGTGCTAGAGGACTAGCGGGGGGATATGCCTACGAGCAGTACTTC
CDR3aa: CSARGLAGGYAYEQYF
d_gene: TRBD2
abundance: -
v_gene: TRBV20-1
j_gene: TRBJ2-7

CDR3nt: TGTGCCAGCAGCCGTTCCCGAATCGGTCAGCCCCAGCATTTT
CDR3aa: CASSRSRIGQPQHF
d_gene: -
abundance: once
v_gene: TRBV3-1
j_gene: TRBJ1-5

CDR3nt: TGCGCCAGCAGCTTGGAGGCAGATTCCTACAATGAGCAGTTCTTC
CDR3aa: CASSLEADSYNEQFF
d_gene: -
abundance: -
v_gene: TRBV5-1
j_gene: TRBJ2-1

CDR3nt: TGCAGCTATCGGACAGACTACTCCTACGAGCAGTACTTC
CDR3aa: CSYRTDYSYEQYF
d_gene: -
abundance: few
v_gene: TRBV29-1
j_gene: TRBJ2-7

CDR3nt: TGTGCCAGCAGCCCTCCGAACGGAAGCTCCTACAATGAGCAGTTCTTC
CDR3aa: CASSPPNGSSYNEQFF
d_gene: -
abundance: -
v_gene: TRBV9
j_gene: TRBJ2-1

CDR3nt: TGTGCCAGCAGTACGGGACAGGAAATCGACGAGCAGTACTTC
CDR3aa: CASSTGQEIDEQYF
d_gene: TRBD1
abundance: -
v_gene: TRBV27
j_gene: TRBJ2-7

CDR3nt: TGCAGTGCGGACGGACAGGCTGCTAATTCACTCCTCCACTTT
CDR3aa: CSADGQAANSLLHF
d_gene: TRBD1
abundance: -
v_gene: TRBV20-1
j_gene: TRBJ1-6

CDR3nt: TGTGCCAGCAGCGTAGCACAGGCCTACGAGCAGTACTTC
CDR3aa: CASSVAQAYEQYF
d_gene: -
abundance: many
v_gene: TRBV9
j_gene: TRBJ2-7

CDR3nt: TGTGCCAGCAAAAACCCCCAGGGCACAGATACGCAGTATTTT
CDR3aa: CASKNPQGTDTQYF
d_gene: -
abundance: -
v_gene: TRBV6-2/TRBV6-3
j_gene: TRBJ2-3

CDR3nt: TGTGCCAGCACCAATTGGAAAGTACTAGCGGCACAAGATACGCAGTATTTT
CDR3aa: CASTNWKVLAAQDTQYF
d_gene: TRBD2
abundance: few
v_gene: TRBV5-4
j_gene: TRBJ2-3

CDR3nt: TGCAGCGTTCGACAGGGGTATACTGAAGCTTTCTTT
CDR3aa: CSVRQGYTEAFF
d_gene: TRBD1
abundance: -
v_gene: TRBV29-1
j_gene: TRBJ1-1

CDR3nt: TGTGCCAGCAGCTTCGCAGGGGGCCGTGGCTACACCTTC
CDR3aa: CASSFAGGRGYTF
d_gene: TRBD1
abundance: -
v_gene: TRBV7-9
j_gene: TRBJ1-2

CDR3nt: TGTGCCAGCAGCCAAGACCCCGCAGGGGGCGTTGGAGATACGCAGTATTTT
CDR3aa: CASSQDPAGGVGDTQYF
d_gene: TRBD1
abundance: -
v_gene: TRBV3-1
j_gene: TRBJ2-3

CDR3nt: TGTGCCAGCAGTCGACAACGGGGACCCTACGAGCAGTACTTC
CDR3aa: CASSRQRGPYEQYF
d_gene: -
abundance: few
v_gene: TRBV6-5
j_gene: TRBJ2-7

CDR3nt: TGTGCCAGCAGCCCGTTCGTGAACACTGAAGCTTTCTTT
CDR3aa: CASSPFVNTEAFF
d_gene: -
abundance: -
v_gene: TRBV7-9
j_gene: TRBJ1-1

CDR3nt: TGTGCCAGCAGACCGGGGGGGGCCGGGGTCTCCTACAATGAGCAGTTCTTC
CDR3aa: CASRPGGAGVSYNEQFF
d_gene: TRBD2
abundance: few
v_gene: TRBV28
j_gene: TRBJ2-1

CDR3nt: TGTGCCAGCAGTTTTGTGGCTAGCGGGGGGGCAGGAGATACGCAGTATTTT
CDR3aa: CASSFVASGGAGDTQYF
d_gene: TRBD2
abundance: once
v_gene: TRBV28
j_gene: TRBJ2-3

CDR3nt: TGCAGTGCTACTTCCGGGACTAGCCATGAGCAGTTCTTC
CDR3aa: CSATSGTSHEQFF
d_gene: TRBD2
abundance: -
v_gene: TRBV20-1
j_gene: TRBJ2-1